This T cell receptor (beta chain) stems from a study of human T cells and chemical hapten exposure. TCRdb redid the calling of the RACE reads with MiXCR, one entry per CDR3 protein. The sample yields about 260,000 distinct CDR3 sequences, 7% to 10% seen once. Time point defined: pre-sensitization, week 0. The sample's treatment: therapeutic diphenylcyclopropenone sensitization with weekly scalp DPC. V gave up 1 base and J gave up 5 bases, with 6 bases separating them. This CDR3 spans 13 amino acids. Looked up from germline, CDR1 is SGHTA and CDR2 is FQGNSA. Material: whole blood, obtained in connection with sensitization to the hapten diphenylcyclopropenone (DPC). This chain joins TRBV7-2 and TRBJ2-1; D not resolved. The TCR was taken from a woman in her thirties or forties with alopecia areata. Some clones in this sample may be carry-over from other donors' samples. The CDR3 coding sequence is TGTGCCAGCAGCTTAGGGAAAGACAATGAGCAGTTCTTC. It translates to CASSLGKDNEQFF. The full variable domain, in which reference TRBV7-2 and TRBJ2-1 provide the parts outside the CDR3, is GAGVSQSPSNKVTEKGKDVELRCDPISGHTALYWYRQSLGQGLEFLIYFQGNSAPDKSGLPSDRFSAERTGGSVSTLTIQRTQQEDSAVYLCASSLGKDNEQFFGPGTRLTVL.